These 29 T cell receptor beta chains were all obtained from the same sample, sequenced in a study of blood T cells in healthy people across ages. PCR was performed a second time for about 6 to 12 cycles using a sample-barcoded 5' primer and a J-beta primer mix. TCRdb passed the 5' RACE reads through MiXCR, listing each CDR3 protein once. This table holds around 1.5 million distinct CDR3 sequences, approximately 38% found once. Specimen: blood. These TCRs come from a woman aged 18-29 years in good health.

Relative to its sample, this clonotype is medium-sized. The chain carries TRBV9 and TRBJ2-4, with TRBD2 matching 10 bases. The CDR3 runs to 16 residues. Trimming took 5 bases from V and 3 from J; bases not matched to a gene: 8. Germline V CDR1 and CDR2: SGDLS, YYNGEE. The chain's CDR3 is CASRDTSGEDKNIQYF. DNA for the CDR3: TGTGCCAGCAGGGATACTAGCGGGGAGGACAAAAACATTCAGTACTTC.

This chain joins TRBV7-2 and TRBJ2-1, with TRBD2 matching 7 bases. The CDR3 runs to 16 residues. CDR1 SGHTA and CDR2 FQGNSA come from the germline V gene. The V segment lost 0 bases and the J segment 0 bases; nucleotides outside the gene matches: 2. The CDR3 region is CASSLASGVSYNEQFF. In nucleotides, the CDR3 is TGTGCCAGCAGCTTAGCCAGCGGGGTCTCCTACAATGAGCAGTTCTTC.

The CDR3 sequence: CASSLADRVTYEQYF. For the CDR3, the DNA is TGTGCCAGCAGCTTAGCAGACAGGGTCACCTACGAGCAGTACTTC. This sequence joins TRBV7-6 and TRBJ2-7; 7 positions match TRBD1. Losses at the gene ends were 0 bases for V and 2 bases for J; bases not matched to a gene: 4. This CDR3 has 15 amino acids. From germline, CDR1 is SGHVS and CDR2 FNYEAQ.

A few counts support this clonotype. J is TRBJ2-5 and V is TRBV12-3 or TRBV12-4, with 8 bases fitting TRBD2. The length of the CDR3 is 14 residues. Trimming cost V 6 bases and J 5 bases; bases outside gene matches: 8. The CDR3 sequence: CASSQREGPETQYF. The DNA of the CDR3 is TGTGCCAGCAGCCAACGGGAGGGCCCCGAGACCCAGTACTTC.

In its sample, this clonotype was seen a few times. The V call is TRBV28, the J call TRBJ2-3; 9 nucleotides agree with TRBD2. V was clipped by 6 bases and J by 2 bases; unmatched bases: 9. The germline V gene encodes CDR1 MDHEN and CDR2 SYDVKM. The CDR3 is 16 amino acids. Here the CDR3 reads CASSSALAGLTDTQYF. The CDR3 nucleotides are TGTGCCAGCAGCTCGGCCCTAGCGGGACTCACAGATACGCAGTATTTT. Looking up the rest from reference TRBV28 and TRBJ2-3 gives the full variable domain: DVKVTQSSRYLVKRTGEKVFLECVQDMDHENMFWYRQDPGLGLRLIYFSYDVKMKEKGDIPEGYSVSREKKERFSLILESASTNQTSMYLCASSSALAGLTDTQYFGPGTRLTVL.

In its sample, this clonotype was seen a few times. CDR3 in DNA: TGTGCCAGCGGATTAGCGGGAGTGCATGAGACCCAGTACTTC. Protein: CASGLAGVHETQYF. This chain uses TRBV6-6 with TRBJ2-5; 9 nucleotides agree with TRBD2. CDR3 size: 14 residues. Germline CDR1 is MNHNY and CDR2 is SVGAGI (reference sequence). Trimming took 8 bases from V and 5 from J; bases not matched to a gene: 9.

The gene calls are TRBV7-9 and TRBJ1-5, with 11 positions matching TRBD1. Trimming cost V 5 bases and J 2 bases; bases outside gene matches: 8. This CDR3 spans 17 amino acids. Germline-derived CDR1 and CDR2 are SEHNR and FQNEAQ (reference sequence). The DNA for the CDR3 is TGTGCCAGCAGCCTCGGACAGGGGGCAGGAGGCAATCAGCCCCAGCATTTT. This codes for CASSLGQGAGGNQPQHF.

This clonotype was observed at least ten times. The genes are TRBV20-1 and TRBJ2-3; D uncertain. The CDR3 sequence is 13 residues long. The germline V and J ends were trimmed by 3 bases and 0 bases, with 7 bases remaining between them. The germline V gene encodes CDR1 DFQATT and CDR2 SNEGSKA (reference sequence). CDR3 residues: CSASRTSTDTQYF. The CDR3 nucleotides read TGCAGTGCTAGCCGCACTAGCACAGATACGCAGTATTTT.

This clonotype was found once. CDR3 sequence reads: CASSERSGGRVFHEQYF. DNA for the CDR3: TGTGCCAGCAGTGAACGGTCGGGCGGCAGGGTCTTCCACGAGCAGTACTTC. The genes are TRBV2 and TRBJ2-5; maybe TRBD1 (5 bases). The J call may be wrong; the DNA end is better matched by TRBJ2-7. The CDR3 is 17 amino acids. The germline gives CDR1 SNHLY, CDR2 FYNNEI.

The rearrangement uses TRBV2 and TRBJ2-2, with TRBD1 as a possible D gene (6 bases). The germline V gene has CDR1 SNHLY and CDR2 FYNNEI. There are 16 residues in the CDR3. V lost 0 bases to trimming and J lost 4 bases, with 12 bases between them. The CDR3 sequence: CASSEARTVATGELFF. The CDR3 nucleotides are TGTGCCAGCAGTGAAGCGCGGACAGTAGCCACCGGGGAGCTGTTTTTT.

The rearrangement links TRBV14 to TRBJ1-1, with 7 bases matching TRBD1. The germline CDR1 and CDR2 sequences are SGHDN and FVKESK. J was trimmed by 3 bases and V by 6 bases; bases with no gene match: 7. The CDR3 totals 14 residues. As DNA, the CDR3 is TGTGCCAGCAGACGAGGGGGCCCGGACACTGAAGCTTTCTTT. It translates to CASRRGGPDTEAFF.

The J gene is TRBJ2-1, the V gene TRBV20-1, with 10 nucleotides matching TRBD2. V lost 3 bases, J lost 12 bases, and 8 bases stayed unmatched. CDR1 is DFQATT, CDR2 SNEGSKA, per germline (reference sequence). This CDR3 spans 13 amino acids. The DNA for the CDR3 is TGCAGTGCTAGGCCCGGGACTAGCGATCTGCAGTTCTTC. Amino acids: CSARPGTSDLQFF.

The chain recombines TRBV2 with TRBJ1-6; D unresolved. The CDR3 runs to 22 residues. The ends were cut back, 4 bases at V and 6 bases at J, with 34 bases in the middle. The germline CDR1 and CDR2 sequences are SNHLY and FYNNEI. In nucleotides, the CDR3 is TGTGCCAGCAGTGGGACGGTCCGACCCACATCCCTCTCGAGCTGGGGTAATTCACCCCTCCACTTT. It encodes CASSGTVRPTSLSSWGNSPLHF.

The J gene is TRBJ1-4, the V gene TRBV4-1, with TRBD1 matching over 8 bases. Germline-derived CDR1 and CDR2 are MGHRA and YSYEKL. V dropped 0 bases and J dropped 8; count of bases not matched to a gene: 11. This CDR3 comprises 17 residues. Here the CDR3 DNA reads TGCGCCAGCAGCCAAGAGAATACAGGGGGGATAGGGGAAAAACTGTTTTTT. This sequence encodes CASSQENTGGIGEKLFF.

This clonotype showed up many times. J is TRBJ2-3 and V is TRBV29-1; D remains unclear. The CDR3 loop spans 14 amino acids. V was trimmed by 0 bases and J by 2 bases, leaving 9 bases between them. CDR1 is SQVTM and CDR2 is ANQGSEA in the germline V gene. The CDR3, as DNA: TGCAGCGTTGAAGATCGAACTGCCACAGATACGCAGTATTTT. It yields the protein CSVEDRTATDTQYF.

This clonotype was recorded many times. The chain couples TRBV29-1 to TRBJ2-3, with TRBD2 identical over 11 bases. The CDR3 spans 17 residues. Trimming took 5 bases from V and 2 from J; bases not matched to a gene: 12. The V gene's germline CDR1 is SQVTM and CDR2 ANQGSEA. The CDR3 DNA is TGCAGCGTTTCAGGGACTAGCGGTAATCTGGCCACAGATACGCAGTATTTT. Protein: CSVSGTSGNLATDTQYF.

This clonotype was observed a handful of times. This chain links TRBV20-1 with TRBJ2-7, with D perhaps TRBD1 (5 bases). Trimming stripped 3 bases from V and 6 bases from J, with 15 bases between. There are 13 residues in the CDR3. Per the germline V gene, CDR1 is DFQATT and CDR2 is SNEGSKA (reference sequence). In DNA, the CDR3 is TGCAGTGCTAGTCCGGACCGTAGGGGCGAGCAGTACTTC. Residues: CSASPDRRGEQYF.

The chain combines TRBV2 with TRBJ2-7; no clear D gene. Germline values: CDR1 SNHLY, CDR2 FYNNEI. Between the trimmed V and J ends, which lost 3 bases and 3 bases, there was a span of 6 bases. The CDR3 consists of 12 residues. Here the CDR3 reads CASSEDHYEQYF. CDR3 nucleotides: TGTGCCAGCAGTGAGGACCACTACGAGCAGTACTTC.

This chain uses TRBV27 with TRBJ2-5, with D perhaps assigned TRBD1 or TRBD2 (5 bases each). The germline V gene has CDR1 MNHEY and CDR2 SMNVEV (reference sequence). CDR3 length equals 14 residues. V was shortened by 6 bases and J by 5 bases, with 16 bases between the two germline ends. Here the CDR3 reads CASSPGTVKETQYF. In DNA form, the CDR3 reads TGTGCCAGCAGCCCCGGGACGGTGAAGGAGACCCAGTACTTC.

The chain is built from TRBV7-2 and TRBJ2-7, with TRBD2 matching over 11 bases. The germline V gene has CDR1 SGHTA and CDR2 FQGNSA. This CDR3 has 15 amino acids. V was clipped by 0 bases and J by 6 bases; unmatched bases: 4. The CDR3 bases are TGTGCCAGCAGCTTAGCCTCTAGCGGGGGGAGCGAGCAGTACTTC. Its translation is CASSLASSGGSEQYF.

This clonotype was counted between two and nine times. For the CDR3, the DNA is TGTGCCAGCAGCGTAAGACAGACAGGGGGCAAGTACGAGCAGTACTTC. Its protein product is CASSVRQTGGKYEQYF. The genes are TRBV6-5 and TRBJ2-7, with 10 bases fitting TRBD1. Trimming removed 6 bases from V and 4 bases from J; junction bases left unmatched: 12. CDR1 MNHEY and CDR2 SVGAGI come from the germline V gene. There are 16 residues in the CDR3.

In DNA form, the CDR3 reads TGTGCCAGCAGCCAAACCGGGGCAGGGCAACCCCTCCACTTT. As protein: CASSQTGAGQPLHF. This rearrangement joins TRBV3-1 to TRBJ1-6, with TRBD1 as a possible D gene (5 bases). The germline V and J ends were trimmed by 2 bases and 12 bases, with 14 bases remaining between them. Germline V lookup: CDR1 LGHDT, CDR2 YNNKEL (reference sequence). The CDR3 sequence is 14 residues long.

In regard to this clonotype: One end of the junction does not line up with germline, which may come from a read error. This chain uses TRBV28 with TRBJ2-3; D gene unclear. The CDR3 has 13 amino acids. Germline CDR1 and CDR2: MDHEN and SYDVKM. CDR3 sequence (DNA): TGTGCCGGCAGACCCCAGTTCACAGATACGCAGTATTTT. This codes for CAGRPQFTDTQYF. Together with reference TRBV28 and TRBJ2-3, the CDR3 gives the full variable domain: DVKVTQSSRYLVKRTGEKVFLECVQDMDHENMFWYRQDPGLGLRLIYFSYDVKMKEKGDIPEGYSVSREKKERFSLILESASTNQTSMYLCAGRPQFTDTQYFGPGTRLTVL.

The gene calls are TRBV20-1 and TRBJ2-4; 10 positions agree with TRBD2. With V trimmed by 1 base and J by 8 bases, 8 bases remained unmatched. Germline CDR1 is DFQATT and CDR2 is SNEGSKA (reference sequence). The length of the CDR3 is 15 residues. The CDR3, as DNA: TGCAGTGCTAGAGCCCCAGCGGGGGGGCCGGACATTCAGTACTTC. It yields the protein CSARAPAGGPDIQYF.

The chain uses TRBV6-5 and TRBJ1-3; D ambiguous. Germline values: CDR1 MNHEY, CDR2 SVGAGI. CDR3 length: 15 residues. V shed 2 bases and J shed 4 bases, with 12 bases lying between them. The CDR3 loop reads CASSYSGRVGNTIYF. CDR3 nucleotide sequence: TGTGCCAGCAGTTACAGCGGTAGGGTCGGAAACACCATATATTTT.

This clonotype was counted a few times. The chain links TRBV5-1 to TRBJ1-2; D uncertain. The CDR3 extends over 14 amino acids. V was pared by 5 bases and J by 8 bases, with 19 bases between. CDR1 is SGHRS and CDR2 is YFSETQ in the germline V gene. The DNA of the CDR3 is TGCGCCAGCAGAAAGGACGGACTATTGGGCGGCTACACCTTC. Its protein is CASRKDGLLGGYTF. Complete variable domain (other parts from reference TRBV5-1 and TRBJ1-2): KAGVTQTPRYLIKTRGQQVTLSCSPISGHRSVSWYQQTPGQGLQFLFEYFSETQRNKGNFPGRFSGRQFSNSRSEMNVSTLELGDSALYLCASRKDGLLGGYTFGSGTRLTVV.

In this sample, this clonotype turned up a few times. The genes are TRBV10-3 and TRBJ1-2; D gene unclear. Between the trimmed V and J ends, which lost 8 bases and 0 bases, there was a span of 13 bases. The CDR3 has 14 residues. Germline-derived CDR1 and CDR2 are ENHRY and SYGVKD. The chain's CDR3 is CAIGRIGANYGYTF. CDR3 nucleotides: TGTGCCATCGGTCGAATTGGAGCTAACTATGGCTACACCTTC.

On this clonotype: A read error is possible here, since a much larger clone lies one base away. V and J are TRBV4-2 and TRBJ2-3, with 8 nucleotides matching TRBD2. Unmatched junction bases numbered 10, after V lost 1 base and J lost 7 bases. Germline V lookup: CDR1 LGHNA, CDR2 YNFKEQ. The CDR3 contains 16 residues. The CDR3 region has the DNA TGTGCCAGCAGCCAAGTTGAGGCGGGGGGACTACATACGCAGTATTTT. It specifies CASSQVEAGGLHTQYF.

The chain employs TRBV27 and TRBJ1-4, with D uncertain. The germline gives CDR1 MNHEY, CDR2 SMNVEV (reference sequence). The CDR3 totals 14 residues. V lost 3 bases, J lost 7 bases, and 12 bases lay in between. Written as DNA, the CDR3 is TGTGCCAGCAGTTTTACCGCACGAGGTGAAAAACTGTTTTTT. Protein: CASSFTARGEKLFF.